This T cell receptor (beta chain) was recovered during a study of blood T cell repertoires in COVID-19. This clone appeared a single time. This CDR3 has 14 residues. Per the germline V gene, CDR1 is MDHEN and CDR2 is SYDVKM. The V and J ends lost 5 bases and 5 bases, in that order; junction bases with no gene match: 6. Method: immunoSEQ multiplex PCR; TCRdb's copy keeps in-frame clones and lacks some. Of about 300,000 clones in the sample, 86% are singletons; the top ten hold under 2%. Sample: peripheral blood. The V and J genes are TRBV28 and TRBJ1-1; 9 bases match TRBD1. The origin of this receptor is a woman aged 45 to 65 with acute or convalescent COVID-19. CDR3 in amino acids: CASSQGQGGTEAFF. For the CDR3, the DNA is TGTGCCAGCAGTCAGGGACAGGGTGGGACTGAAGCTTTCTTT.